This T cell receptor (beta chain) appears in the sequencing data of a study of early T cells in non-severe SARS-CoV-2 infection. In the library, individual cDNA molecules carried attached unique molecular identifiers. Each CDR3 protein is one row after TCRdb ran MiXCR on the 5' RACE reads. The data hold 55,000 to 75,000 distinct CDR3 sequences, with approximately 7.7% observed a single time. Germline trimming cut 0 bases from V and 6 bases from J; bases unmatched to any gene: 8. The CDR3 is 16 amino acids. The germline V gene has CDR1 MNHNS and CDR2 SASEGT. The source material was whole blood. The chain links TRBV6-1 to TRBJ2-1, with 7 positions matching TRBD2. The clonotype comes from an adult who was a healthcare worker with PCR-confirmed SARS-CoV-2 infection or an uninfected control (not recorded which). The CDR3 nucleotides are TGTGCCAGCAGTGAAGCTGGGATTAGCGGGCTCAATGAGCAGTTCTTC. Encoded protein: CASSEAGISGLNEQFF.